One and the same sample provided the 15 T cell receptor beta chains below, sequenced in a study of beta chain features in type 1 diabetes. Reverse transcribing all isolated RNA meant expressed TCRB transcripts were sequenced. Sequenced by immunoSEQ multiplex PCR; TCRdb stores in-frame clones only, minus some. The table has about 410,000 clones, about 15% seen once. The sample consisted of naive CD4+ T cells from blood. All receptors derive from a man aged 25 to 45 in good health.

The V call is TRBV11-3, the J call TRBJ2-1, with TRBD2 identical over 8 bases. V lost 5 bases to trimming and J lost 7 bases; unmatched junction nucleotides: 7. The CDR3 length is 14 residues. Germline values: CDR1 SGHNT, CDR2 YENEEA. The CDR3 loop is CASSPQRERNEQFF. Written as DNA, the CDR3 is TGTGCCAGCAGCCCACAGCGGGAGAGAAATGAGCAGTTCTTC.

The chain is built from TRBV5-1 and TRBJ2-3; D unclear. The V and J ends lost 3 bases and 4 bases respectively, with 6 bases between them. Germline CDR1 reads SGHRS; CDR2 reads YFSETQ. This CDR3 has 12 residues. CDR3 in DNA: TGCGCCAGCAGCTCGGAGTCAGATACGCAGTATTTT. Its protein is CASSSESDTQYF.

This clone was found a few times. The chain recombines TRBV5-1 with TRBJ2-1; 8 bases match TRBD1. Per the germline V gene, CDR1 is SGHRS and CDR2 is YFSETQ. The CDR3 contains 17 residues. V lost 5 bases, J lost 7 bases, and 17 bases stayed unmatched. CDR3 protein: CASSVEGTGLVGNEQFF. For the CDR3, the DNA is TGCGCCAGCAGTGTAGAGGGGACAGGTTTAGTGGGGAATGAGCAGTTCTTC.

The chain employs TRBV9 and TRBJ1-1; 9 bases map to TRBD1. The CDR3 loop spans 13 amino acids. Germline values: CDR1 SGDLS, CDR2 YYNGEE. The V segment lost 0 bases and the J segment 7 bases; nucleotides outside the gene matches: 1. CDR3 amino acids: CASSVGDRVEAFF. CDR3 in DNA: TGTGCCAGCAGCGTAGGGGACAGGGTTGAAGCTTTCTTT.

V usage is TRBV19 and J usage is TRBJ2-1, with 10 bases identical to TRBD2. V trimming: 10 bases; J trimming: 7 bases; junction bases outside the gene matches: 7. Germline V gene sequence: CDR1 LNHDA, CDR2 SQIVND (reference sequence). The CDR3 runs 13 residues. The CDR3 DNA reads as TGTGCCACGCTAGCGGGAGTGAGGAATGAGCAGTTCTTC. It specifies CATLAGVRNEQFF.

This sequence joins TRBV14 and TRBJ2-2; D call uncertain. The V gene's germline CDR1 is SGHDN and CDR2 FVKESK. CDR3 length equals 16 residues. The V and J ends lost 0 bases and 5 bases respectively, with 13 bases between them. DNA of the CDR3: TGTGCCAGCAGCCAAGATAAGGGAATGAGGACCGGGGAGCTGTTTTTT. This translates into CASSQDKGMRTGELFF.

The J gene is TRBJ2-6, the V gene TRBV7-2, with a possible D match to TRBD2 (6 bases). V lost 8 bases and J lost 2, with 16 bases in between. The germline V gene encodes CDR1 SGHTA and CDR2 FQGNSA. The CDR3 runs to 16 residues. CDR3 sequence: CASDPGVVTGANVLTF. In nucleotides, the CDR3 is TGTGCCAGCGACCCGGGAGTAGTTACTGGGGCCAACGTCCTGACTTTC.

The chain couples TRBV2 to TRBJ2-5; D gene unclear. Per the germline V gene, CDR1 is SNHLY and CDR2 is FYNNEI. This CDR3 contains 11 residues. V lost 8 bases to trimming and J lost 6 bases, with 10 bases between them. The CDR3 DNA sequence: TGTGCCAGCGAGTTGATGAAGACCCAGTACTTC. It is translated as CASELMKTQYF.

The chain recombines TRBV4-3 with TRBJ2-1; 9 bases match TRBD1. The CDR3 runs to 15 residues. CDR1 is LGHNA and CDR2 is YSLEER in the germline V gene. V gave up 1 base and J gave up 6 bases; unmatched junction bases: 4. The CDR3 nucleotides read TGCGCCAGCAGCCAAGGACAGGGGGTCCTCAATGAGCAGTTCTTC. It codes for CASSQGQGVLNEQFF.

This clone showed up just a few times. The chain links TRBV10-3 to TRBJ1-5; 7 bases match TRBD1. This CDR3 is built from 13 residues. CDR1 is ENHRY and CDR2 is SYGVKD in the germline V gene. J lost 4 bases, V lost 8 bases, and 5 bases had no gene match. CDR3 DNA sequence: TGTGCCATCTCAAGGGACAGAAATCAGCCCCAGCATTTT. Translating it yields CAISRDRNQPQHF.

This clone occurred a few times. The rearrangement links TRBV15 to TRBJ2-1; 13 bases are shared with TRBD2. CDR1 and CDR2 (germline): LNHNV, YYDKDF (reference sequence). V lost 1 base, J lost 2 bases, and 5 bases stayed unmatched. This CDR3 has 18 residues. The CDR3 protein is CATSRVYGTSGAYNEQFF. The CDR3 DNA follows: TGTGCCACCAGCAGAGTTTACGGGACTAGCGGGGCCTACAATGAGCAGTTCTTC.

This clone was observed a few times. The chain links TRBV7-9 to TRBJ1-2, with TRBD1 matching 7 bases. From germline, CDR1 is SEHNR and CDR2 FQNEAQ (reference sequence). The trim removed 2 bases at V and 5 bases at J, leaving 8 bases unmatched. The CDR3 runs to 15 residues. CDR3 residues: CASSLFRQGLYGYTF. As DNA, the CDR3 is TGTGCCAGCAGCTTATTTCGACAGGGTCTTTATGGCTACACCTTC.

This sequence joins TRBV4-2 and TRBJ2-2; 7 positions agree with TRBD1. Unmatched junction bases numbered 1, after V lost 0 bases and J lost 6 bases. This CDR3 contains 14 residues. Germline V lookup: CDR1 LGHNA, CDR2 YNFKEQ. CDR3 amino acids: CASSQEDRAGELFF. The CDR3 DNA reads as TGTGCCAGCAGCCAAGAAGACAGGGCCGGGGAGCTGTTTTTT.

The chain is built from TRBV30 and TRBJ2-3; no reliable D call. The CDR3 consists of 12 residues. CDR1 GTSNPN and CDR2 SVGIG come from the germline V gene (reference sequence). V was shortened by 3 bases and J by 6 bases, with 10 bases between the two germline ends. The CDR3 loop reads CAWRSLGDTQYF. CDR3 coding DNA: TGTGCCTGGAGGTCCCTAGGGGATACGCAGTATTTT.

Here the CDR3 reads CASSTQGNTGELFF. As DNA, the CDR3 is TGTGCCAGCAGCACACAGGGAAACACCGGGGAGCTGTTTTTT. J is TRBJ2-2 and V is TRBV14; D is perhaps TRBD1 (6 bases). There are 14 residues in the CDR3. The germline gives CDR1 SGHDN, CDR2 FVKESK. V was clipped by 5 bases and J by 2 bases, with 9 bases between them. The variable domain in full, completed from reference TRBV14 and TRBJ2-2, reads EAGVTQFPSHSVIEKGQTVTLRCDPISGHDNLYWYRRVMGKEIKFLLHFVKESKQDESGMPNNRFLAERTGGTYSTLKVQPAELEDSGVYFCASSTQGNTGELFFGEGSRLTVL.